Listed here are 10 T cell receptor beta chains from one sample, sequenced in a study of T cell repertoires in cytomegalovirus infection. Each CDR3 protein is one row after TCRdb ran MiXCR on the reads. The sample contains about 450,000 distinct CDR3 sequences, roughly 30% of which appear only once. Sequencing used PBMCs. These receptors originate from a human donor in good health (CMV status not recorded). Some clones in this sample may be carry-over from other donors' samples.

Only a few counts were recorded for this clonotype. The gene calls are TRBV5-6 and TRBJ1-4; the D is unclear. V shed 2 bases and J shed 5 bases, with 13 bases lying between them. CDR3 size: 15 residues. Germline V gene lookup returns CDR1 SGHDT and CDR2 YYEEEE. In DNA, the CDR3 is TGTGCCAGCAGCTTATCCGGGAGAGGGAATGAAAAACTGTTTTTT. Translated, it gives CASSLSGRGNEKLFF.

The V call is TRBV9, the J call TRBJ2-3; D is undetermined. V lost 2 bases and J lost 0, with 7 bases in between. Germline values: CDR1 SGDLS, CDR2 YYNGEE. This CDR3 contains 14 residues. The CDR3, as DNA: TGTGCCAGCAGCGTGGGTCTAAGCACAGATACGCAGTATTTT. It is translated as CASSVGLSTDTQYF.

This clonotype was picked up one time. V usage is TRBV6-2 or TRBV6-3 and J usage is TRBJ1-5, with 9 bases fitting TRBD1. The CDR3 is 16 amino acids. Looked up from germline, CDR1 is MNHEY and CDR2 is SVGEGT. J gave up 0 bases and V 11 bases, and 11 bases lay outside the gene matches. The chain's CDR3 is CAPGQTGGYSNQPQHF. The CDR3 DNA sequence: TGTGCCCCCGGACAAACAGGGGGCTATAGCAATCAGCCCCAGCATTTT.

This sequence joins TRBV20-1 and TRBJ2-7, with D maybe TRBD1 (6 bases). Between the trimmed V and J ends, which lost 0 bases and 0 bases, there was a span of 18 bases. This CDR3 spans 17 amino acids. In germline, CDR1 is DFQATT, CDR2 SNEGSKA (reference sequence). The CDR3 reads CSARDFLGTWSSYEQYF. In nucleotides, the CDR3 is TGCAGTGCTAGAGACTTTCTGGGGACATGGAGCTCCTACGAGCAGTACTTC.

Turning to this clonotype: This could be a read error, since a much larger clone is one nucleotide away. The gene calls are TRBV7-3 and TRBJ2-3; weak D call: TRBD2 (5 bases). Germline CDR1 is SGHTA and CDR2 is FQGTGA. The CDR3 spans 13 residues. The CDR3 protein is CASRAGPKDTHYF. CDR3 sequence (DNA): TGTGCCAGCAGGGCGGGTCCAAAGGATACGCATTATTTT.

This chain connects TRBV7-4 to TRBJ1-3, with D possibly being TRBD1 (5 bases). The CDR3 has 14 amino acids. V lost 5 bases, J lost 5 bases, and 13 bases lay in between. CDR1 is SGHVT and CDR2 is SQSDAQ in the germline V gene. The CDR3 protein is CASSPSGGRNTIYF. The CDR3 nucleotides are TGTGCCAGCAGCCCTTCGGGGGGTCGAAACACCATATATTTT.

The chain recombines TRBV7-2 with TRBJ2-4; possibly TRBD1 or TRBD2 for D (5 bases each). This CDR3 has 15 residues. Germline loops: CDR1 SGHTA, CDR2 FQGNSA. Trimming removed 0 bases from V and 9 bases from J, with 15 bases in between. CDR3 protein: CASSLAPGPPVIQYF. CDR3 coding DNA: TGTGCCAGCAGCTTAGCCCCGGGACCTCCTGTCATTCAGTACTTC.

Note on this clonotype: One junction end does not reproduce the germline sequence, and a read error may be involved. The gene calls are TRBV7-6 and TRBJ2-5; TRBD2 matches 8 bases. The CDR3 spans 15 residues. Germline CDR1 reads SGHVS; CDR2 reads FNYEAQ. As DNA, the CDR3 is TGTGCTAGCAGCTTCCGGGGGGGGCCGCAAGAGACCCAGTACTTC. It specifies CASSFRGGPQETQYF.

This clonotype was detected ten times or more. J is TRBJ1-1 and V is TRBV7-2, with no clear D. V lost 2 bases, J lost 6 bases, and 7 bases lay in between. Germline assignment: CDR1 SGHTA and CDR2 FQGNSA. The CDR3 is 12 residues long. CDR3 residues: CASSLRYAEAFF. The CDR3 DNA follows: TGTGCCAGCAGCTTACGATACGCTGAAGCTTTCTTT.

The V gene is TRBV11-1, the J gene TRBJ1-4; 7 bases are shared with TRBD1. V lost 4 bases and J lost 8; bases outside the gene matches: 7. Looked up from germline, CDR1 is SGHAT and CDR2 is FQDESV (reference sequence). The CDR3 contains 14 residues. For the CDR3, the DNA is TGTGCCAGCAGCTACTCCGGGACAGCCGAAAAACTGTTTTTT. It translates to CASSYSGTAEKLFF.